The sequence of this T cell receptor beta chain was determined in a study of blood T cell repertoires in COVID-19. Only in-frame clones appear in the TCRdb table, and some are missing; sequencing was by immunoSEQ multiplex PCR. The sample consists of about 430,000 clones, more than 70% of them appearing once. Germline V CDR1 and CDR2: LNHDA, SQIVND (reference sequence). Trimming stripped 3 bases from V and 4 bases from J, with 9 bases between. This CDR3 contains 13 residues. Source material: PBMCs or T cells enriched from blood (not recorded which). The source is a woman aged 18-29 years who had been exposed to COVID-19. The chain uses TRBV19 and TRBJ1-2; possibly TRBD1 for D (6 bases). The CDR3 bases are TGTGCCAGTAGTATTGGACAGTCCTATGGCTACACCTTC. Translated, it gives CASSIGQSYGYTF.